This T cell receptor (beta chain) was documented in a study of early T cells in non-severe SARS-CoV-2 infection. As for the study in general: Sequencing used unsorted whole-blood bulk RNA, so chains lack pairing. General study points: Anti-spike CD8 responses were favored in VDJdb matching, and private and CD4 specificities were missed.

Many counts were recorded for this clonotype. Antigen specificity is unknown. The germline CDR1 and CDR2 sequences are SGHDT and YYEEEE. The CDR3 has 13 residues. The V end was cut by 4 bases, the J end by 1 base, with 6 bases between. Individual cDNA molecules received unique molecular identifiers during library preparation. Each CDR3 protein gets one entry after TCRdb re-called the 5' RACE reads with MiXCR. The table shows fewer than 25,000 distinct CDR3 sequences, with approximately 3.8% occurring only once. The receptor comes from an adult who was a healthcare worker with PCR-confirmed SARS-CoV-2 infection or an uninfected control (not recorded which). The V and J genes are TRBV5-6 and TRBJ1-5; D remains ambiguous. The specimen sequenced was whole blood. The CDR3 region has the DNA TGTGCCAGCAGCCCGGGGAGCAATCAGCCCCAGCATTTT. This codes for CASSPGSNQPQHF.